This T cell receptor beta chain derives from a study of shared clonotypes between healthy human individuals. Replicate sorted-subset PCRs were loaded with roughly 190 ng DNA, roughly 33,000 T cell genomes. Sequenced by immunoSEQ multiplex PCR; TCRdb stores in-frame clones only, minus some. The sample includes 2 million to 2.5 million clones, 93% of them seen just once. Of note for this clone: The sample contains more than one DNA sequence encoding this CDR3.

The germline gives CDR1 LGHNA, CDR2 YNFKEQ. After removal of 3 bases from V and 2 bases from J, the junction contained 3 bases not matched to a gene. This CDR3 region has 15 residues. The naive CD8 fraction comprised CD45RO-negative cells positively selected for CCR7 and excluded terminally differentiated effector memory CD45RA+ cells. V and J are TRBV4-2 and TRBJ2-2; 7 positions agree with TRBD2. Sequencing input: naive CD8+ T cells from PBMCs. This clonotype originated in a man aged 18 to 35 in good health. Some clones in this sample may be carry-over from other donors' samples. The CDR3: CASSQGLPNTGELFF. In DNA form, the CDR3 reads TGTGCCAGCAGCCAGGGACTACCCAACACCGGGGAGCTGTTTTTT.